The next 16 T cell receptor beta chains were all read from a single sample in a study of sequential checkpoint blockade in melanoma. Treatment indicated: randomized to nivolumab then ipilimumab (arm A) or the reverse (arm B). Clones were read by immunoSEQ multiplex PCR, and TCRdb kept only the in-frame ones, dropping some. The sample yields about 11,000 clones, roughly four fifths seen once. This sample comprised CD8+ T cells sorted from blood (inferred from file names), obtained from a patient given nivolumab and ipilimumab in sequence. The source is a human donor with melanoma.

The rearrangement uses TRBV7-9 and TRBJ2-7; 8 positions match TRBD2. The V gene's germline CDR1 is SEHNR and CDR2 FQNEAQ (reference sequence). This CDR3 comprises 15 residues. The ends lost 4 bases at V and 0 bases at J; junction bases unmatched: 5. CDR3 protein: CASSSLAGFSYEQYF. CDR3 coding DNA: TGTGCCAGCAGCTCCTTAGCGGGGTTCTCCTACGAGCAGTACTTC.

The chain employs TRBV6-5 and TRBJ2-1, with 7 bases fitting TRBD1. The CDR3 loop spans 14 amino acids. Germline CDR1 is MNHEY and CDR2 is SVGAGI. With 4 bases clipped from V and 3 bases from J, the junction kept 3 bases outside the gene matches. The CDR3 protein is CASSSRDSYNEQFF. Here the CDR3 DNA reads TGTGCCAGCAGTTCCCGGGACAGCTACAATGAGCAGTTCTTC.

V usage is TRBV5-6 and J usage is TRBJ2-1; possible D gene TRBD1, 6 bases. V shed 4 bases and J shed 3 bases, with 14 bases lying between them. The germline V gene has CDR1 SGHDT and CDR2 YYEEEE. This CDR3 has 15 amino acids. CDR3 protein: CASSPGRGSYNEQFF. The CDR3 DNA follows: TGTGCCAGCAGCCCCGGTAGGGGGAGCTACAATGAGCAGTTCTTC.

The chain has TRBV7-9 and TRBJ1-1; the match to TRBD1 covers 9 bases. With V trimmed by 5 bases and J by 5 bases, 9 bases remained unmatched. Germline assignment: CDR1 SEHNR and CDR2 FQNEAQ (reference sequence). The CDR3 sequence is 15 residues long. CDR3 in amino acids: CASSPGQGRLTEAFF. The CDR3 nucleotides are TGTGCCAGCAGCCCTGGACAGGGGAGGTTGACTGAAGCTTTCTTT.

About this clone: This CDR3 is also generated by other DNA sequences in the sample. The rearrangement uses TRBV11-2 and TRBJ2-7, with 7 bases that match TRBD2. Unmatched junction bases numbered 4, after V lost 5 bases and J lost 3 bases. CDR3 length: 13 amino acids. Looked up from germline, CDR1 is SGHAT and CDR2 is FQNNGV. CDR3 bases: TGTGCCAGCAGCCAGGGCGGGGGCTACGAGCAGTACTTC. Its protein is CASSQGGGYEQYF.

V gene TRBV4-1 combines with J gene TRBJ2-7; 9 bases are shared with TRBD2. Germline loops: CDR1 MGHRA, CDR2 YSYEKL. This CDR3 is built from 15 residues. V trimming: 1 base; J trimming: 3 bases; junction bases outside the gene matches: 4. The CDR3 DNA reads TGCGCCAGCAGCCAAGTGGGACTAGCTGACTACGAGCAGTACTTC. Protein: CASSQVGLADYEQYF.

The chain links TRBV19 to TRBJ2-1; maybe TRBD2 (5 bases). V was cut by 6 bases and J by 6 bases, with 12 bases left in between. The CDR3 is 13 residues long. The germline CDR1 and CDR2 sequences are LNHDA and SQIVND (reference sequence). CDR3 loop: CASREALLNEQFF. CDR3 DNA: TGTGCCAGTAGGGAGGCTCTCCTCAATGAGCAGTTCTTC. Combining the CDR3 with reference TRBV19 and TRBJ2-1 gives the whole variable domain DGGITQSPKYLFRKEGQNVTLSCEQNLNHDAMYWYRQDPGQGLRLIYYSQIVNDFQKGDIAEGYSVSREKKESFPLTVTSAQKNPTAFYLCASREALLNEQFFGPGTRLTVL.

The chain joins TRBV7-8 to TRBJ2-1; 7 positions agree with TRBD2. The CDR3 has 18 amino acids. The V gene's germline CDR1 is SGHVS and CDR2 FQNEAQ. The junction had 14 bases not matched to a gene; V was cut back by 5 bases and J by 1 base. The CDR3 DNA reads as TGTGCCAGCAGCGTCCTAGCGGAACTCACGCCGTCCTACAATGAGCAGTTCTTC. Translation gives CASSVLAELTPSYNEQFF.

The CDR3 loop reads CASSNSLGTDSGNTIYF. Written as DNA, the CDR3 is TGTGCCAGCAGCAATTCTTTAGGGACAGACTCTGGAAACACCATATATTTT. J is TRBJ1-3 and V is TRBV9; 7 bases are a match to TRBD1. Germline V gives CDR1 SGDLS, CDR2 YYNGEE. V lost 4 bases and J lost 0; bases outside the gene matches: 10. The CDR3 sequence is 17 residues long.

The rearrangement links TRBV7-6 to TRBJ2-5; 15 nucleotides agree with TRBD2. V dropped 6 bases and J dropped 5; count of bases not matched to a gene: 10. CDR1 and CDR2 from the germline V gene are SGHVS and FNYEAQ. The CDR3 consists of 17 residues. CDR3 in DNA: TGTGCCAGCAGTCCGGATGGTGGACTAGCGGGAGGGGAGACCCAGTACTTC. This encodes CASSPDGGLAGGETQYF.

This clone was observed a handful of times. The chain is built from TRBV7-9 and TRBJ1-1, with TRBD1 matching over 8 bases. The CDR3 spans 15 residues. Germline lookup yields CDR1 SEHNR and CDR2 FQNEAQ (reference sequence). The junction had 6 bases not matched to a gene; V was cut back by 2 bases and J by 4 bases. CDR3 sequence: CASSLWIGTGTEAFF. The CDR3 coding sequence is TGTGCCAGCAGCTTATGGATCGGGACAGGCACTGAAGCTTTCTTT. Drawing the rest from reference TRBV7-9 and TRBJ1-1, the complete variable domain is DTGVSQNPRHKITKRGQNVTFRCDPISEHNRLYWYRQTLGQGPEFLTYFQNEAQLEKSRLLSDRFSAERPKGSFSTLEIQRTEQGDSAMYLCASSLWIGTGTEAFFGQGTRLTVV.

This rearrangement joins TRBV19 to TRBJ1-4; 7 nucleotides agree with TRBD1. The CDR3 covers 11 residues. J gave up 11 bases and V 5 bases, and 2 bases lay outside the gene matches. Germline V lookup: CDR1 LNHDA, CDR2 SQIVND (reference sequence). The CDR3 DNA sequence: TGTGCCAGTAGTCCGGGACAGAAACTGTTTTTT. The encoded protein is CASSPGQKLFF.

The chain combines TRBV7-9 with TRBJ1-2; TRBD1 is a possible D gene (6 bases). This CDR3 contains 14 residues. V was clipped by 3 bases and J by 7 bases, with 15 bases between them. Germline CDR1 is SEHNR and CDR2 is FQNEAQ (reference sequence). CDR3 nucleotides: TGTGCCAGCAGCTTCAACAGGGACGGCGTTGGCTACACCTTC. Encoded protein: CASSFNRDGVGYTF.

The V gene is TRBV7-9, the J gene TRBJ2-3, with TRBD2 matching 13 bases. This CDR3 has 16 amino acids. V was pared by 5 bases and J by 2 bases, with 4 bases of the junction left unmatched. Germline CDR1 SEHNR, CDR2 FQNEAQ (reference sequence). The CDR3 loop is CASSLTSGGYTDTQYF. The CDR3 nucleotides are TGTGCCAGCAGCCTGACTAGCGGGGGGTACACAGATACGCAGTATTTT.

This clone was detected a few times. This rearrangement joins TRBV18 to TRBJ2-7, with D unresolved. This CDR3 contains 14 residues. V lost 4 bases, J lost 5 bases, and 15 bases lay in between. Per the germline V gene, CDR1 is KGHSH and CDR2 is LQKENI. The CDR3 spells CASSHENGADEQYF. The CDR3, as DNA: TGTGCCAGCTCACACGAGAATGGAGCTGACGAGCAGTACTTC.

The chain carries TRBV30 and TRBJ2-2; no definite D call. V shed 4 bases and J shed 2 bases, with 11 bases lying between them. The CDR3 is 14 residues long. Germline CDR1 GTSNPN, CDR2 SVGIG (reference sequence). For the CDR3, the DNA is TGTGCCTGGATCCAGGAACCCAACACCGGGGAGCTGTTTTTT. Protein product: CAWIQEPNTGELFF.